Listed here are 14 T cell receptor beta chains from one sample, sequenced in a study of T cell changes during pregnancy in multiple sclerosis. Using immunoSEQ multiplex PCR, the repertoire was profiled, and TCRdb retains in-frame clones only, with some absent. The sample contains some 100,000 clones, approximately 94% of which appear only once. The sample here was peripheral blood, taken before pregnancy. The receptor source for this set is a female donor with multiple sclerosis, enrolled in a pregnancy study.

This clone was seen a handful of times. The chain links TRBV10-3 to TRBJ1-1; D not certain. Germline lookup yields CDR1 ENHRY and CDR2 SYGVKD. Trimming removed 3 bases at V and 10 bases at J, with 9 bases between. The length of the CDR3 is 11 residues. As DNA, the CDR3 is TGTGCCATCAGTGAACAGTCTATAGCTTTCTTT. Encoded protein: CAISEQSIAFF.

This chain links TRBV28 with TRBJ2-1; TRBD2 matches 12 bases. CDR1 MDHEN and CDR2 SYDVKM come from the germline V gene. Trimming at V came to 3 bases and at J to 4 bases, leaving 4 bases not matched to a gene. The CDR3 is 16 amino acids. CDR3: CASSLVGTSGYNEQFF. CDR3 coding DNA: TGTGCCAGCAGTTTGGTCGGGACTAGCGGGTACAATGAGCAGTTCTTC.

The rearrangement links TRBV4-1 to TRBJ1-1; TRBD1 matches at 8 bases. This CDR3 comprises 15 residues. Unmatched junction bases numbered 5, after V lost 1 base and J lost 4 bases. Germline CDR1 and CDR2: MGHRA and YSYEKL. The CDR3 nucleotides read TGCGCCAGCAGCCAAGCGGCAGGGGGCCTCACTGAAGCTTTCTTT. It codes for CASSQAAGGLTEAFF.

The J gene is TRBJ2-7, the V gene TRBV7-9; 13 positions match TRBD2. There are 16 residues in the CDR3. CDR1 SEHNR and CDR2 FQNEAQ come from the germline V gene (reference sequence). Germline trimming cut 4 bases from V and 1 base from J; bases unmatched to any gene: 4. The CDR3 protein is CASSYWTSGSSYEQYF. In DNA, the CDR3 is TGTGCCAGCAGCTACTGGACTAGCGGGAGTTCCTACGAGCAGTACTTC.

This clone was detected many times. J is TRBJ1-1 and V is TRBV4-1; the D is unclear. The CDR3 totals 12 residues. The ends were cut back, 6 bases at V and 1 base at J, with 6 bases in the middle. Germline lookup yields CDR1 MGHRA and CDR2 YSYEKL. The CDR3 reads CASRLGNTEAFF. Here the CDR3 DNA reads TGCGCCAGCAGACTAGGGAACACTGAAGCTTTCTTT.

On this clone: At one boundary the junction diverges from the germline segment, which might be a read error. The chain is built from TRBV6-1 and TRBJ2-7, with TRBD2 matching 11 bases. CDR3 length: 12 residues. Germline assignment: CDR1 MNHNS and CDR2 SASEGT. CDR3: CASSEPLAGGSF. The DNA for the CDR3 is TGTGCCAGCAGTGAACCTCTAGCGGGAGGATCCTTC.

The J gene is TRBJ2-7, the V gene TRBV19; TRBD1 matches 9 bases. Per germline, CDR1 LNHDA and CDR2 SQIVND (reference sequence). The CDR3 extends over 15 amino acids. V gave up 1 base and J gave up 7 bases; unmatched junction bases: 8. Written as DNA, the CDR3 is TGTGCCAGTAGTATAGTGGGGACAGGGTCCTTGGAGCAGTACTTC. This encodes CASSIVGTGSLEQYF.

The CDR3 DNA is TGTGCCAGCAGCGTAGCTGTGCTAGCGGGAACCACAGATACGCAGTATTTT. As protein: CASSVAVLAGTTDTQYF. V gene TRBV9 combines with J gene TRBJ2-3; 9 nucleotides match TRBD2. This CDR3 spans 17 amino acids. With 0 bases clipped from V and 2 bases from J, the junction kept 7 bases outside the gene matches. Germline CDR1 and CDR2: SGDLS and YYNGEE.

This rearrangement joins TRBV28 to TRBJ1-1; TRBD1 matches at 8 bases. The germline CDR1 and CDR2 sequences are MDHEN and SYDVKM. Trimming removed 2 bases from V and 0 bases from J; junction bases left unmatched: 2. CDR3 size: 15 residues. DNA of the CDR3: TGTGCCAGCAGTTTACCGGGACAGGTGAACACTGAAGCTTTCTTT. Its translation is CASSLPGQVNTEAFF.

This clone was observed a few times. J is TRBJ1-3 and V is TRBV6-5, with 7 bases fitting TRBD1. V lost 2 bases and J lost 0; bases outside the gene matches: 4. The CDR3 runs 16 residues. Germline-derived CDR1 and CDR2 are MNHEY and SVGAGI. The CDR3 nucleotides read TGTGCCAGCAGTTACGGACAGGTCTCCTCTGGAAACACCATATATTTT. Its translation is CASSYGQVSSGNTIYF.

The chain links TRBV6-1 to TRBJ2-5; D possibly corresponds to TRBD1 (6 bases). The CDR3 sequence is 14 residues long. V lost 5 bases and J 4 bases, leaving 14 bases between the germline ends. The germline V gene encodes CDR1 MNHNS and CDR2 SASEGT. CDR3 protein: CASSLRDTVETQYF. DNA of the CDR3: TGTGCCAGCAGTCTCCGGGACACAGTAGAGACCCAGTACTTC.

The chain employs TRBV9 and TRBJ2-2; perhaps TRBD2 as D (6 bases). Per the germline V gene, CDR1 is SGDLS and CDR2 is YYNGEE. Trimming stripped 0 bases from V and 4 bases from J, with 10 bases between. CDR3 size: 15 residues. This chain's CDR3 is CASSVDVGGTGELFF. The CDR3 DNA reads as TGTGCCAGCAGCGTAGATGTGGGGGGCACCGGGGAGCTGTTTTTT.

The rearrangement uses TRBV5-5 and TRBJ2-1; D might be TRBD2 (6 bases). Trimming took 0 bases from V and 5 from J, leaving 18 bases between them. CDR3 length equals 17 residues. Germline-derived CDR1 and CDR2 are SGHKS and YYEKEE (reference sequence). In DNA, the CDR3 is TGTGCCAGCAGCTTGGCCGGGAGACCAACATCCCACAATGAGCAGTTCTTC. This gives the protein CASSLAGRPTSHNEQFF.

This chain uses TRBV27 with TRBJ1-2, with a possible D match to TRBD1 (5 bases). CDR1 MNHEY and CDR2 SMNVEV come from the germline V gene (reference sequence). The CDR3 sequence is 13 residues long. V was clipped by 5 bases and J by 4 bases, with 11 bases between them. In DNA form, the CDR3 reads TGTGCCAGCAGTCCGGGGGTCCTCTATGGCTACACCTTC. Translating gives CASSPGVLYGYTF.